This T cell receptor beta chain was sequenced for a study of T cell responses to AZD1222 COVID-19 vaccine. Study findings and constraints: As reported, nearly half of all spike-specific TCRs target variant regions that are unmutated. Spike regions recognized by vaccine-associated CD4 TCRs spanned the protein, led by 160-218 and 743-854. Just six AZD1222 recipients were seropositive at baseline. Spike-specific TCR breadth rose after two AZD1222 doses, and depth rose as well.

Here immunoSEQ multiplex PCR was the method, and the copy in TCRdb shows in-frame clones only, minus some. The sample records some 120,000 clones, 87% being singletons. The germline V and J ends were trimmed by 10 bases and 4 bases, with 16 bases remaining between them. The CDR3 is 13 residues long. Germline CDR1 and CDR2: MNHEY and SVGAGI. In the case of this clone: Its antigen is not known.

The sequencing here drew on peripheral blood, taken on day 0 of AZD1222 vaccination. The TCR originated in an adult in good health. This chain links TRBV6-5 with TRBJ2-5; D assignment may be TRBD1 or TRBD2 (6 bases each). The CDR3 sequence: CAKGGLGGETQYF. In DNA form, the CDR3 reads TGTGCCAAAGGGGGACTGGGGGGAGAGACCCAGTACTTC.